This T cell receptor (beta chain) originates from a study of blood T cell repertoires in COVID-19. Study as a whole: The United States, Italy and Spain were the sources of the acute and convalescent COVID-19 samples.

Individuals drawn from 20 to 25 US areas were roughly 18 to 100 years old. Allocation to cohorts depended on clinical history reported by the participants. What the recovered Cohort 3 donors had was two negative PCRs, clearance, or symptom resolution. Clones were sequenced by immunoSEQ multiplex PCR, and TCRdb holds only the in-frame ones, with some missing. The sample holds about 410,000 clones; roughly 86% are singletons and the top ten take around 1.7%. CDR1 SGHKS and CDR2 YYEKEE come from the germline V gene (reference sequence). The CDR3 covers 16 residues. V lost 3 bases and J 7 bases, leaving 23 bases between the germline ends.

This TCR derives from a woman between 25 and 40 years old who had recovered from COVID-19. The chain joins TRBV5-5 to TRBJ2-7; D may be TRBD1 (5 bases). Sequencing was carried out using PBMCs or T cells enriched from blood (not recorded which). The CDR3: CASSSAGPLTIGEQYF. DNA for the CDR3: TGTGCCAGCAGCTCCGCAGGGCCCCTAACCATCGGAGAGCAGTACTTC.